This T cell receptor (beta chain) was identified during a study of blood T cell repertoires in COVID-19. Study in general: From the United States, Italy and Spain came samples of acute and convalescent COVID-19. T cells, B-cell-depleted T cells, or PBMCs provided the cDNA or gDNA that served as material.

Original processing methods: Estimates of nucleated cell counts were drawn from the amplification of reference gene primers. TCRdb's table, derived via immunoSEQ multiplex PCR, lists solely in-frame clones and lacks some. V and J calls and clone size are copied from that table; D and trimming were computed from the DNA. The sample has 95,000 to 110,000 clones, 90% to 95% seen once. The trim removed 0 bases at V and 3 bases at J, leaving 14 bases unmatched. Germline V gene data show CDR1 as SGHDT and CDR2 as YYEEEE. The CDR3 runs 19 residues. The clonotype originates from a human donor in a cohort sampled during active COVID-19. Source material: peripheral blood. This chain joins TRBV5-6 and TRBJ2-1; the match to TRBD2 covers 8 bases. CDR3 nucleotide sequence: TGTGCCAGCAGCTTGGAGGGGTCTAGCGGGTACGTAATCTACAATGAGCAGTTCTTC. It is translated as CASSLEGSSGYVIYNEQFF. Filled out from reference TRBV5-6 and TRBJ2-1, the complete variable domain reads DAGVTQSPTHLIKTRGQQVTLRCSPKSGHDTVSWYQQALGQGPQFIFQYYEEEERQRGNFPDRFSGHQFPNYSSELNVNALLLGDSALYLCASSLEGSSGYVIYNEQFFGPGTRLTVL.